The entry below describes one TCR beta chain. What it binds is unknown. Since all of the isolated RNA was reverse transcribed, expressed TCRB transcripts were what got sequenced. Sequenced by immunoSEQ multiplex PCR; TCRdb stores in-frame clones only, minus some. The sample carries some 660,000 clones, about 14% recorded once. One heparinised draw, averaging about 110 mL, was taken per donor. This sample was taken from a study of beta chain features in type 1 diabetes. Notes on the study in general: The study found moderately but significantly shorter TCRB CDR3s in all four CD4+ subsets of Type 1 diabetes patients.

CDR1 is SQVTM, CDR2 ANQGSEA, per germline. V lost 4 bases, J lost 5 bases, and 17 bases lay in between. This CDR3 comprises 14 residues. This sequence joins TRBV29-1 and TRBJ2-5; D might be TRBD2 (6 bases). The sample consisted of naive CD4+ T cells from blood. The sequence was collected from a man aged 18-30 years with type 1 diabetes. The CDR3 coding sequence is TGCAGCGTTGCTCCGGGAGCATTCGTTGAGACCCAGTACTTC. Translated, it gives CSVAPGAFVETQYF.